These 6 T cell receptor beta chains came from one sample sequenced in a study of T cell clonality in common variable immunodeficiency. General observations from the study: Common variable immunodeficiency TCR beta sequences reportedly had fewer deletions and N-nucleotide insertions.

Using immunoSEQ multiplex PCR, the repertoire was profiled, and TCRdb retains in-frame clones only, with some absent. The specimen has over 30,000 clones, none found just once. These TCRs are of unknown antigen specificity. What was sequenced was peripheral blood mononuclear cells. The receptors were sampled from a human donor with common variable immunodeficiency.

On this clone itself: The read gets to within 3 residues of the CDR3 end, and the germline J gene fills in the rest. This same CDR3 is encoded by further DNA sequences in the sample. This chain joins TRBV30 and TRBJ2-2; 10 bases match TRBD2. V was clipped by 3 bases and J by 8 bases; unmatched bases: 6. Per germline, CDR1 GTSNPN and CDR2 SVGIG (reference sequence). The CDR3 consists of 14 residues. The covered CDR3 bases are TGTGCCTGGAGCGGACTAGCGGTCTCTGGGGAG. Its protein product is CAWSGLAVSGE. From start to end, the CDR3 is CAWSGLAVSGELFF.

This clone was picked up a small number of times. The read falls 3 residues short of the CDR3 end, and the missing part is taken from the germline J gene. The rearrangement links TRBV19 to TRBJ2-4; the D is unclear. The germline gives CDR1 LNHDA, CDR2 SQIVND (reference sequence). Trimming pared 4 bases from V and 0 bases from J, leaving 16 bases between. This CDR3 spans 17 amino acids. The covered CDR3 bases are TGTGCCAGTAGTAACCGTCCAGAATACCTAGCCAAAAACATT. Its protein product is CASSNRPEYLAKNI. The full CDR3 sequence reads CASSNRPEYLAKNIQYF.

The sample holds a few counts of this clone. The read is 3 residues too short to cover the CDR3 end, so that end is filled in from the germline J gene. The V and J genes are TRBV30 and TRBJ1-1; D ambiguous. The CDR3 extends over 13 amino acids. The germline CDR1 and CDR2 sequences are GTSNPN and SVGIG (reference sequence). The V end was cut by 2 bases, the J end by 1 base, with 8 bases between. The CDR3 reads CAWSHTQNTEAFF. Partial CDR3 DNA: TGTGCCTGGAGTCATACACAGAACACTGAA.

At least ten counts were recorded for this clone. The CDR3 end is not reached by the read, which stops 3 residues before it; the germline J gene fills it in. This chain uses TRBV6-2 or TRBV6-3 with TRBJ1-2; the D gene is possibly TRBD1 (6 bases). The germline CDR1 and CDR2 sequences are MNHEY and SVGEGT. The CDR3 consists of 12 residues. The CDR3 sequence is CASSRDTRGYTF. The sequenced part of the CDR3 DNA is TGTGCCAGCAGTCGGGACACCCGCGGC.

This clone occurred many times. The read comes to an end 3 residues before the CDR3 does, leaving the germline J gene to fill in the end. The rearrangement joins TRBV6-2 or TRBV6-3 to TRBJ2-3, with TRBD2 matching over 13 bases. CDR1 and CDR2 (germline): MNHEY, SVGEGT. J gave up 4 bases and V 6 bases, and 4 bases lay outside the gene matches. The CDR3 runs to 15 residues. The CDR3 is CASRSGLAGADTQYF. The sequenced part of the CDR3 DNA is TGTGCCAGCAGATCTGGACTAGCGGGAGCAGATACG.

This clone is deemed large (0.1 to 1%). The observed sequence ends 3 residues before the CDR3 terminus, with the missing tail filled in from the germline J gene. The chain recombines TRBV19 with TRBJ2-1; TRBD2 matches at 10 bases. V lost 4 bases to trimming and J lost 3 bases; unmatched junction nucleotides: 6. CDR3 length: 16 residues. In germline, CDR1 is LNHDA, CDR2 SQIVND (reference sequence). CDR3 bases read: TGTGCCAGTAGTAATGGGAGACTAGCGGGCTACAATGAG. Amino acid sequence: CASSNGRLAGYNE. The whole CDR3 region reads CASSNGRLAGYNEQFF.